Each of the 18 T cell receptor beta chains below was sequenced from the same sample in a study of Tregs in tolerant kidney transplant recipients. Here immunoSEQ multiplex PCR was the method, and the copy in TCRdb shows in-frame clones only, minus some. Here the sample spans approximately 60,000 clones, 95% to 98% being singletons. The input for sequencing was Tregs from blood, taken before the transplant. The receptors here all came from a human donor who received a combined kidney and bone marrow transplant.

This rearrangement joins TRBV6-5 to TRBJ2-1; 7 nucleotides agree with TRBD2. V shed 5 bases, J shed 4 bases, and the junction held 2 bases outside the gene matches. This CDR3 region has 13 residues. The V gene's germline CDR1 is MNHEY and CDR2 SVGAGI. CDR3 loop: CASSPGGYNEQFF. DNA for the CDR3: TGTGCCAGCAGTCCCGGGGGGTACAATGAGCAGTTCTTC.

This chain links TRBV5-4 with TRBJ1-6; TRBD1 aligns across 7 bases. Trimming at V came to 1 base and at J to 8 bases, leaving 6 bases not matched to a gene. Germline assignment: CDR1 SGHNT and CDR2 YYREEE (reference sequence). This CDR3 has 15 amino acids. This chain's CDR3 is CASSLLAGGDSPLHF. The CDR3 bases are TGTGCCAGCAGCTTGCTGGCAGGGGGTGATTCACCCCTCCACTTT.

The chain couples TRBV5-1 to TRBJ2-2, with D possibly being TRBD2 (6 bases). Germline CDR1 reads SGHRS; CDR2 reads YFSETQ. V was clipped by 2 bases and J by 5 bases, with 10 bases between them. This CDR3 contains 14 residues. CDR3 region: CASSFTAGTGELFF. The CDR3 nucleotides read TGCGCCAGCAGCTTCACGGCGGGGACCGGGGAGCTGTTTTTT.

V and J are TRBV5-1 and TRBJ2-5; no reliable D call. The J call may be in error: the DNA end matches TRBJ2-7 better. The CDR3 loop spans 14 amino acids. The germline V gene encodes CDR1 SGHRS and CDR2 YFSETQ. Here the CDR3 reads CASSSLGPTYEQYF. In DNA, the CDR3 is TGCGCCAGCAGCTCGCTGGGCCCAACCTACGAGCAGTACTTC.

V gene TRBV2 combines with J gene TRBJ1-2, with D unresolved. Trimming pared 7 bases from V and 7 bases from J, leaving 16 bases between. This CDR3 spans 13 amino acids. Germline values: CDR1 SNHLY, CDR2 FYNNEI. This chain's CDR3 is CASTLGEYSGYTF. The CDR3 DNA is TGTGCCAGCACCCTCGGGGAATACTCTGGCTACACCTTC. Filled out from reference TRBV2 and TRBJ1-2, the complete variable domain reads EPEVTQTPSHQVTQMGQEVILRCVPISNHLYFYWYRQILGQKVEFLVSFYNNEISEKSEIFDDQFSVERPDGSNFTLKIRSTKLEDSAMYFCASTLGEYSGYTFGSGTRLTVV.

The chain couples TRBV11-2 to TRBJ2-5; TRBD1 aligns across 7 bases. The CDR3 is 14 amino acids. Trimming at V came to 5 bases and at J to 4 bases, leaving 7 bases not matched to a gene. Germline V gene sequence: CDR1 SGHAT, CDR2 FQNNGV. Written as DNA, the CDR3 is TGTGCCAGCAGCCACACAGGGGCGGTAGAGACCCAGTACTTC. It translates to CASSHTGAVETQYF. The variable domain in full, with the rest retrieved from reference TRBV11-2 and TRBJ2-5, is EAGVAQSPRYKIIEKRQSVAFWCNPISGHATLYWYQQILGQGPKLLIQFQNNGVVDDSQLPKDRFSAERLKGVDSTLKIQPAKLEDSAVYLCASSHTGAVETQYFGPGTRLLVL.

This chain's CDR3 is CASSLSYRGLGTEAFF. CDR3 DNA sequence: TGTGCCAGCAGTTTATCGTACCGGGGATTGGGCACTGAAGCTTTCTTT. The genes are TRBV27 and TRBJ1-1; D not resolved. From germline, CDR1 is MNHEY and CDR2 SMNVEV (reference sequence). Trimming stripped 0 bases from V and 4 bases from J, with 15 bases between. This CDR3 contains 16 residues.

The rearrangement links TRBV4-2 to TRBJ2-3; D unresolved. CDR1 and CDR2 from the germline V gene are LGHNA and YNFKEQ. The CDR3 sequence is 13 residues long. Trimming left V 0 bases short and J 10 bases short, with 11 bases between. CDR3 sequence: CASSQDLEEAQYF. The CDR3 region has the DNA TGTGCCAGCAGCCAAGATCTTGAGGAAGCGCAGTATTTT.

The V call is TRBV5-4, the J call TRBJ2-3, with D perhaps TRBD2 (6 bases). V shed 3 bases and J shed 3 bases, with 17 bases lying between them. This CDR3 has 16 residues. CDR1 SGHNT and CDR2 YYREEE come from the germline V gene (reference sequence). This CDR3 is CASSSRLVGRTDTQYF. In DNA, the CDR3 is TGTGCCAGCAGCTCCCGACTAGTGGGAAGGACAGATACGCAGTATTTT.

This chain connects TRBV5-4 to TRBJ1-2; no reliable D call. The CDR3 contains 14 residues. CDR1 SGHNT and CDR2 YYREEE come from the germline V gene (reference sequence). The V end was cut by 0 bases, the J end by 0 bases, with 6 bases between. CDR3 bases: TGTGCCAGCAGCTTGGCCGAGGCTAACTATGGCTACACCTTC. This translates into CASSLAEANYGYTF.

This chain joins TRBV19 and TRBJ2-7; TRBD1 agrees at 7 bases. CDR3 size: 13 residues. V was clipped by 5 bases and J by 6 bases; unmatched bases: 7. From germline, CDR1 is LNHDA and CDR2 SQIVND (reference sequence). CDR3 protein: CASSYNRGGEQYF. DNA for the CDR3: TGTGCCAGTAGTTACAACAGGGGTGGCGAGCAGTACTTC.

This clone was detected only once. The chain is built from TRBV7-2 and TRBJ2-7; 10 bases are a match to TRBD2. V lost 7 bases, J lost 3 bases, and 12 bases stayed unmatched. The CDR3 runs 16 residues. CDR1 and CDR2 from the germline V gene are SGHTA and FQGNSA. The CDR3 nucleotides read TGTGCCAGCACCCCCCAGAGGACTAGCGGAGTCTACGAGCAGTACTTC. Amino acid sequence: CASTPQRTSGVYEQYF.

CDR3 nucleotide sequence: TGTGCCTGGAGTTGGGGCAGTTCAACTAATGAAAAACTGTTTTTT. It yields the protein CAWSWGSSTNEKLFF. V is TRBV30 and J is TRBJ1-4, with D tentatively TRBD1 (5 bases). V lost 2 bases and J 0 bases, leaving 10 bases between the germline ends. The CDR3 has 15 residues. CDR1 and CDR2 from the germline V gene are GTSNPN and SVGIG (reference sequence).

This clone showed up just once. The chain has TRBV5-6 and TRBJ2-1, with TRBD1 identical over 7 bases. Germline V gene data show CDR1 as SGHDT and CDR2 as YYEEEE. The ends lost 5 bases at V and 5 bases at J; junction bases unmatched: 10. The CDR3 loop spans 15 amino acids. The CDR3 is CASRPPGQPNNEQFF. The CDR3 nucleotides are TGTGCCAGCAGACCCCCGGGACAGCCAAACAATGAGCAGTTCTTC. The full variable domain, in which reference TRBV5-6 and TRBJ2-1 provide the parts outside the CDR3, is DAGVTQSPTHLIKTRGQQVTLRCSPKSGHDTVSWYQQALGQGPQFIFQYYEEEERQRGNFPDRFSGHQFPNYSSELNVNALLLGDSALYLCASRPPGQPNNEQFFGPGTRLTVL.

This chain connects TRBV6-6 to TRBJ2-2, with TRBD1 as a possible D gene (6 bases). This CDR3 has 16 residues. Germline CDR1 reads MNHNY; CDR2 reads SVGAGI (reference sequence). Trimming shortened V by 0 bases and J by 1 base, and 9 bases separated the two germline ends. The DNA for the CDR3 is TGTGCCAGCAGTTACTCGTTGACAGGGAACACCGGGGAGCTGTTTTTT. Protein product: CASSYSLTGNTGELFF.

The J gene is TRBJ1-2, the V gene TRBV20-1; 7 positions agree with TRBD1. V shed 1 base, J shed 11 bases, and the junction held 4 bases outside the gene matches. CDR3 length equals 11 residues. The germline gives CDR1 DFQATT, CDR2 SNEGSKA (reference sequence). The CDR3, as DNA: TGCAGTGCTAGAGGCCGGGACAGTTACACCTTC. Encoded protein: CSARGRDSYTF.

The chain is built from TRBV5-4 and TRBJ1-2; 8 positions agree with TRBD1. Looked up from germline, CDR1 is SGHNT and CDR2 is YYREEE (reference sequence). Trimming at V came to 4 bases and at J to 8 bases, leaving 4 bases not matched to a gene. CDR3 length equals 12 residues. In nucleotides, the CDR3 is TGTGCCAGCAGCCCAGGGGGCGGGGGCTACACCTTC. Amino acids: CASSPGGGGYTF.

The chain employs TRBV11-3 and TRBJ2-2, with TRBD2 matching over 13 bases. J gave up 4 bases and V 6 bases, and 5 bases lay outside the gene matches. From germline, CDR1 is SGHNT and CDR2 YENEEA. The CDR3 is made up of 16 amino acids. The CDR3 loop reads CASRKRLAGGTGELFF. The CDR3 DNA follows: TGTGCCAGCAGAAAACGACTAGCGGGAGGCACCGGGGAGCTGTTTTTT.